Described below is a single T cell receptor (beta chain) sequence and its context. The data belong to a study of blood T cell repertoires in COVID-19. Study-wide context: COVID-19 samples from acute and convalescent phases originated in the United States, Italy and Spain. T cells, B-cell-depleted T cells, or PBMCs supplied cDNA or gDNA.

Produced via immunoSEQ multiplex PCR; TCRdb's table is partial and in-frame only. The data hold about 140,000 clones, with approximately 87% observed a single time. CDR1 and CDR2 from the germline V gene are SEHNR and FQNEAQ (reference sequence). Trimming shortened V by 1 base and J by 3 bases, and 7 bases separated the two germline ends. The CDR3 is made up of 14 amino acids. The TCR sequence derives from a woman between 35 and 50 years old with acute or convalescent COVID-19. What was sequenced was peripheral blood. The gene calls are TRBV7-9 and TRBJ2-1; no clear D gene. The DNA for the CDR3 is TGTGCCAGCAGCTTAGAAACAGTCTACAATGAGCAGTTCTTC. Amino acids: CASSLETVYNEQFF.